A selection of T cell receptor beta chains follows, all from one sample in a study of post-analysis software for immune sequencing data. TCRdb reprocessed the PCR reads via MiXCR and lists one record per CDR3 protein. This table holds approximately 440,000 distinct CDR3 sequences, around 40% found once. Sample: blood. Receptor source: a girl aged 5-17 years with multiple sclerosis. The conserved cysteine and the conserved F or W are not part of the CDR3 here.

V | CDR3
TRBV5-1 | ASSLPGGTEAF
TRBV9 | ASSPSYLAEQY
TRBV11-1 | ASSLQLASQETQY
TRBV6-5 | ASSYDGEQF
TRBV29-1 | SVAKETSAPGNEQF
TRBV2 | ASSGGAYGYT
TRBV9 | ASAGTPDTEAF
TRBV27 | ASSTRTSGQQY
TRBV29-1 | SVGGSTYEQY
TRBV4-1 | ASNQWLADVRKF
TRBV9 | ASSVGTSSNQPQH
TRBV20-1 | SARRGQGNTEAF
TRBV7-3 | ASSTTGTETQY
TRBV7-8 | ASSLGRAGLTRAEQF
TRBV7-8 | ASSLRQLASYEQY
TRBV5-6 | ASSLGSGPARYTEAF
TRBV10-2 | ASSEGVERTSYEQY
TRBV4-2 | ASSQDWEVLVGEQF